The entry below gives a single T cell receptor (beta chain) sequence along with its context. Its antigen is not known. The CDR3 runs 13 residues. V was pared by 4 bases and J by 6 bases, with 13 bases between. Germline CDR1 is SGHRS and CDR2 is YFSETQ. Clones were sequenced by immunoSEQ multiplex PCR, and TCRdb holds only the in-frame ones, with some missing. The data contain some 2,000,000 clones, more than 90% of them singletons. The source of the sample is a study of shared clonotypes between healthy human individuals. Study context: Donors consisted of a couple of women and three men between 18 and 49.

Points from the study as a whole: The small donor group covered limited genetic and exposure diversity. Generally, naive subsets came out with larger estimated richness than memory subsets.

The sequence was obtained from a man aged 18 to 35 in good health. Sequenced input: naive CD4+ T cells sorted from blood. Subset here: CD45RA+ positively selected. The V gene is TRBV5-1, the J gene TRBJ1-2; D call uncertain. The CDR3 sequence is CASSDTFTDGYTF. The CDR3 nucleotides read TGCGCCAGCAGCGACACATTCACCGATGGCTACACCTTC.